What follows are 30 T cell receptor beta chains derived from one specimen sequenced in a study of Graves' ophthalmopathy and Graves' hyperthyroidism. Amplifying from RNA transcripts, the study obtained TCR beta CDR3 regions. The workflow started with a first-round RT-PCR run with HTBI primers and then moved on to a second-round multiplex PCR. Via MiXCR, TCRdb re-called the multiplex PCR reads, giving one row per CDR3 protein. In the table there are over a million distinct CDR3 sequences, about two fifths of which are singletons. The material sequenced was peripheral blood or thyroid tissue (not recorded which). The receptors were sampled from an adult man with Graves' hyperthyroidism.

In this sample, this clonotype turned up once. This chain connects TRBV25-1 to TRBJ2-5; 9 bases agree with TRBD2. There are 14 residues in the CDR3. Germline assignment: CDR1 MGHDK and CDR2 SYGVNS. With 7 bases clipped from V and 6 bases from J, the junction kept 9 bases outside the gene matches. CDR3 sequence (DNA): TGTGCCAGCATGTTTCCGGGACTAGCCCAGACCCAGTACTTC. It codes for CASMFPGLAQTQYF.

This chain joins TRBV4-3 and TRBJ2-6; D possibly corresponds to TRBD1 (5 bases). Trimming took 4 bases from V and 0 from J, leaving 16 bases between them. Per the germline V gene, CDR1 is LGHNA and CDR2 is YSLEER. The CDR3 spans 18 residues. As DNA, the CDR3 is TGCGCCAGCAGCCGGCTTTACAGGACCTACTCTGGGGCCAACGTCCTGACTTTC. Translation: CASSRLYRTYSGANVLTF.

The chain combines TRBV12-3 or TRBV12-4 with TRBJ1-2; 8 nucleotides line up with TRBD1. The V segment lost 5 bases and the J segment 7 bases; nucleotides outside the gene matches: 9. The CDR3 totals 14 residues. The CDR3, as DNA: TGTGCCAGCAGTACTAGGACAGGGCCGATTGGCTACACCTTC. It specifies CASSTRTGPIGYTF.

This clonotype was seen ten or more times. This chain uses TRBV7-9 with TRBJ1-2, with a possible D match to TRBD1 (6 bases). Germline lookup yields CDR1 SEHNR and CDR2 FQNEAQ (reference sequence). The CDR3 length is 20 residues. V was shortened by 5 bases and J by 5 bases, with 33 bases between the two germline ends. The CDR3 region is CASSTTFVWTDGPKTYGYTF. The CDR3 DNA is TGTGCCAGCAGCACGACCTTTGTATGGACAGACGGACCGAAAACTTATGGCTACACCTTC.

The DNA of the CDR3 is TGTGCCAGCAAATGGTATAGCGGGGGGGTCTACGAGCAGTACTTC. This translates into CASKWYSGGVYEQYF. The chain joins TRBV12-3 or TRBV12-4 to TRBJ2-7, with 11 positions matching TRBD2. This CDR3 comprises 15 residues. V dropped 7 bases and J dropped 3; count of bases not matched to a gene: 8.

J is TRBJ1-5 and V is TRBV12-3 or TRBV12-4; 7 bases are a match to TRBD1. CDR3 length equals 14 residues. V dropped 7 bases and J dropped 4; count of bases not matched to a gene: 7. The CDR3 DNA reads TGTGCCAGCAACAGCCCAGGGGGAAATCAGCCCCAGCATTTT. As protein: CASNSPGGNQPQHF.

The genes are TRBV27 and TRBJ1-1, with D uncertain. The CDR3 contains 14 residues. Per the germline V gene, CDR1 is MNHEY and CDR2 is SMNVEV (reference sequence). V was pared by 6 bases and J by 4 bases, with 15 bases between. The CDR3 nucleotides read TGTGCCAGCAGCCGCCTCACATCTGCCACTGAAGCTTTCTTT. Encoded protein: CASSRLTSATEAFF.

This clonotype was seen at least ten times. This rearrangement joins TRBV5-1 to TRBJ2-2; D is unclear. This CDR3 is built from 15 residues. Trimming removed 1 base at V and 5 bases at J, with 12 bases between. Germline V gene data show CDR1 as SGHRS and CDR2 as YFSETQ. The CDR3 coding sequence is TGCGCCAGCAGCTTGACTCAGACCCGAACCGGGGAGCTGTTTTTT. Protein sequence: CASSLTQTRTGELFF.

This clonotype was observed a handful of times. The J gene is TRBJ1-5, the V gene TRBV6-6; D may be TRBD1 (6 bases). Germline CDR1 is MNHNY and CDR2 is SVGAGI (reference sequence). This CDR3 is 15 amino acids long. The V gene lost 5 bases and the J gene lost 1 base, with 12 bases spanning the gap. CDR3 residues: CASSIRGSSNQPQHF. DNA for the CDR3: TGTGCCAGCAGTATAAGGGGGTCCAGCAATCAGCCCCAGCATTTT.

At least ten counts were recorded for this clonotype. This chain joins TRBV20-1 and TRBJ1-5, with a possible D match to TRBD1 (5 bases). V shed 3 bases and J shed 6 bases, with 15 bases lying between them. The length of the CDR3 is 14 residues. Germline V gene lookup returns CDR1 DFQATT and CDR2 SNEGSKA (reference sequence). CDR3 residues: CSASPPAGSQPQHF. The CDR3 DNA sequence: TGCAGTGCTAGCCCTCCGGCAGGGAGTCAGCCCCAGCATTTT.

Ten or more counts support this clonotype. The chain is built from TRBV10-3 and TRBJ2-7, with D maybe TRBD1 (6 bases). Germline lookup yields CDR1 ENHRY and CDR2 SYGVKD. This CDR3 has 16 residues. V gave up 10 bases and J gave up 4 bases, with 26 bases separating them. DNA for the CDR3: TGTGCCACCCGGCCGATATCGGGACAAACGTTATACGAGCAGTACTTC. This gives the protein CATRPISGQTLYEQYF.

This clonotype was picked up many times. This chain joins TRBV11-2 and TRBJ1-4; D remains unclear. This CDR3 comprises 12 residues. Germline values: CDR1 SGHAT, CDR2 FQNNGV. V lost 4 bases and J lost 7, with 7 bases in between. The CDR3 reads CASSSTLEKLFF. The DNA of the CDR3 is TGTGCCAGCAGCTCCACCCTTGAAAAACTGTTTTTT.

With regard to this clonotype: With a much larger clone just one base away, this may be a read error. This chain uses TRBV4-1 with TRBJ2-5; D unresolved. V was shortened by 4 bases and J by 0 bases, with 15 bases between the two germline ends. Germline V gene sequence: CDR1 MGHRA, CDR2 YSYEKL. CDR3 length: 16 amino acids. The CDR3 DNA reads as TGCGCCAGCAGCCCAGAAAGGTACAGCAACCAAGAGACCCAGTACTTC. It is translated as CASSPERYSNQETQYF.

This chain connects TRBV20-1 to TRBJ1-1, with a possible D match to TRBD1 (5 bases). CDR3 size: 13 residues. Germline V lookup: CDR1 DFQATT, CDR2 SNEGSKA (reference sequence). V dropped 3 bases and J dropped 10 bases, with 18 bases sitting between them. The CDR3 bases are TGCAGTGCTAGGGTACGGGGGGTGTTCTTAGCTTTCTTT. This encodes CSARVRGVFLAFF.

This chain connects TRBV7-2 to TRBJ2-7; D unresolved. Germline V gene sequence: CDR1 SGHTA, CDR2 FQGNSA. Trimming took off 5 bases at V and 0 bases at J, with 14 bases between the two ends. The length of the CDR3 is 15 residues. The CDR3, as DNA: TGTGCCAGCAGCCCGGTCAGCGATAGCTCCTACGAGCAGTACTTC. This codes for CASSPVSDSSYEQYF.

This clonotype was detected many times. V and J are TRBV7-6 and TRBJ2-7; TRBD1 is a possible D gene (5 bases). With 3 bases removed from V and 0 bases from J, the gap between germline ends came to 12 bases. CDR3 length: 15 residues. Germline V CDR1 and CDR2: SGHVS, FNYEAQ. CDR3: CASSLTVATSYEQYF. CDR3 sequence (DNA): TGTGCCAGCAGCTTGACAGTTGCGACCTCCTACGAGCAGTACTTC.

Notes on this clonotype: A much larger clonotype is one base distant, so this may be a read error. The chain combines TRBV7-2 with TRBJ1-1; the D is unclear. V lost 4 bases, J lost 4 bases, and 13 bases lay in between. The CDR3 contains 14 residues. Germline loops: CDR1 SGHTA, CDR2 FQGNSA. The CDR3 reads CASSSRRTSTEAFF. The DNA for the CDR3 is TGTGCCAGCAGCTCCCGTAGAACCTCCACTGAAGCTTTCTTT.

The gene calls are TRBV12-3 or TRBV12-4 and TRBJ1-1; D not resolved. The V and J ends lost 6 bases and 5 bases respectively, with 13 bases between them. CDR3 length: 13 amino acids. The CDR3 DNA reads as TGTGCCAGCAGCGGGCCTCGGGGTACTGAAGCTTTCTTT. This codes for CASSGPRGTEAFF.

Comment on this clonotype: Since a much larger clone is just one base distant, this may be a read error. V usage is TRBV7-3 and J usage is TRBJ2-6; TRBD1 matches 8 bases. The CDR3 is 18 residues long. The germline CDR1 and CDR2 sequences are SGHTA and FQGTGA. CDR3 amino acids: CASSLRTGKISGANVLAF. As DNA, the CDR3 is TGTGCCAGCAGCCTACGGACAGGGAAAATTTCTGGGGCCAACGTCCTGGCTTTC.

The chain has TRBV6-2 or TRBV6-3 and TRBJ2-2; D ambiguous. This CDR3 spans 14 amino acids. From germline, CDR1 is MNHEY and CDR2 SVGEGT. V lost 2 bases and J 1 base, leaving 5 bases between the germline ends. The CDR3 spells CASSYHGNTGELFF. The CDR3 nucleotides are TGTGCCAGCAGTTACCACGGGAACACCGGGGAGCTGTTTTTT.

The V and J genes are TRBV9 and TRBJ1-1, with TRBD1 as a possible D gene (6 bases). The CDR3 contains 14 residues. The germline gives CDR1 SGDLS, CDR2 YYNGEE. V lost 0 bases and J lost 4, with 10 bases in between. In DNA form, the CDR3 reads TGTGCCAGCAGCGTAGACGGGGGCTCCACTGAAGCTTTCTTT. Amino acid sequence: CASSVDGGSTEAFF.

This clonotype was detected a few times. The V call is TRBV10-3, the J call TRBJ2-7, with TRBD1 identical over 8 bases. Germline CDR1 is ENHRY and CDR2 is SYGVKD. There are 11 residues in the CDR3. Germline trimming cut 10 bases from V and 9 bases from J; bases unmatched to any gene: 8. In DNA form, the CDR3 reads TGTGCCAGCCGCGACAGGGGCGGGCAGTACTTC. Translation: CASRDRGGQYF.

This clonotype was seen repeatedly, ten times or more. The chain links TRBV7-8 to TRBJ2-2; 8 bases agree with TRBD2. Germline-derived CDR1 and CDR2 are SGHVS and FQNEAQ. The CDR3 is made up of 12 amino acids. The CDR3: CAKRESGGELFF. DNA for the CDR3: TGTGCAAAGCGGGAGTCGGGCGGGGAGCTGTTTTTT.

This clonotype has ten or more counts. This chain joins TRBV20-1 and TRBJ1-6; D is ambiguous. The CDR3 has 10 residues. Germline lookup yields CDR1 DFQATT and CDR2 SNEGSKA (reference sequence). V was clipped by 7 bases and J by 17 bases, with 15 bases between them. CDR3 in DNA: TGCAGTGTTTCCCGGGCCGGAGTCCACTTT. Its translation: CSVSRAGVHF.

In its sample, this clonotype was seen many times. J is TRBJ2-5 and V is TRBV20-1, with 7 bases identical to TRBD2. The CDR3 is 12 amino acids. Unmatched junction bases numbered 5, after V lost 5 bases and J lost 5 bases. CDR1 and CDR2 from the germline V gene are DFQATT and SNEGSKA (reference sequence). CDR3 DNA sequence: TGCAGTGCTGGGGACTACGCGGAGACCCAGTACTTC. Translation gives CSAGDYAETQYF.

This clonotype appeared a few times. The rearrangement joins TRBV7-8 to TRBJ1-5; tentatively, D is TRBD1 (5 bases). CDR1 SGHVS and CDR2 FQNEAQ come from the germline V gene. The CDR3 loop spans 13 amino acids. Trimming pared 2 bases from V and 9 bases from J, leaving 11 bases between. The CDR3: CASSLTQAGPQHF. CDR3 DNA: TGTGCCAGCAGCTTAACACAGGCCGGGCCCCAGCATTTT.

This clonotype was seen repeatedly, ten times or more. This sequence joins TRBV24-1 and TRBJ2-5, with TRBD2 matching 8 bases. The CDR3 loop spans 17 amino acids. The trim removed 0 bases at V and 0 bases at J, leaving 5 bases unmatched. CDR1 is KGHDR and CDR2 is SFDVKD in the germline V gene. The CDR3 sequence is CATSDLGSGGHQETQYF. The CDR3 nucleotides read TGTGCCACCAGTGATTTGGGGAGCGGGGGACACCAAGAGACCCAGTACTTC.

A word on this clonotype: Given a much more abundant clone one base away, this may be a read error. The J gene is TRBJ1-5, the V gene TRBV7-6, with D perhaps matching TRBD1 (5 bases). CDR1 SGHVS and CDR2 FNYEAQ come from the germline V gene. Trimming left V 4 bases short and J 7 bases short, with 17 bases between. This CDR3 spans 15 amino acids. The CDR3 nucleotides read TGTGCCAGCAGCTGGGACGTCCTCCGCCTCCAGCCCCAGCATTTT. Amino acid sequence: CASSWDVLRLQPQHF.

This clonotype was seen repeatedly, ten times or more. This chain uses TRBV7-9 with TRBJ2-2, with D possibly matching TRBD2 (5 bases). The V and J ends lost 5 bases and 4 bases respectively, with 14 bases between them. From germline, CDR1 is SEHNR and CDR2 FQNEAQ (reference sequence). The CDR3 is 15 residues long. In DNA form, the CDR3 reads TGTGCCAGCAGCGGGAAGTTTGCGGGCACCGGGGAGCTGTTTTTT. Its translation is CASSGKFAGTGELFF. Variable domain in full (rest from reference TRBV7-9 and TRBJ2-2): DTGVSQNPRHKITKRGQNVTFRCDPISEHNRLYWYRQTLGQGPEFLTYFQNEAQLEKSRLLSDRFSAERPKGSFSTLEIQRTEQGDSAMYLCASSGKFAGTGELFFGEGSRLTVL.

This clonotype came up many times. V usage is TRBV19 and J usage is TRBJ1-2; 10 positions agree with TRBD1. Germline V lookup: CDR1 LNHDA, CDR2 SQIVND (reference sequence). The CDR3 length is 15 residues. The V gene end was trimmed by 7 bases and the J gene end by 4 bases; junction bases not matched to a gene: 9. Here the CDR3 DNA reads TGTGCCAGTACCCAGACAGGGGGCATCACCTATGGCTACACCTTC. Translated, it gives CASTQTGGITYGYTF.